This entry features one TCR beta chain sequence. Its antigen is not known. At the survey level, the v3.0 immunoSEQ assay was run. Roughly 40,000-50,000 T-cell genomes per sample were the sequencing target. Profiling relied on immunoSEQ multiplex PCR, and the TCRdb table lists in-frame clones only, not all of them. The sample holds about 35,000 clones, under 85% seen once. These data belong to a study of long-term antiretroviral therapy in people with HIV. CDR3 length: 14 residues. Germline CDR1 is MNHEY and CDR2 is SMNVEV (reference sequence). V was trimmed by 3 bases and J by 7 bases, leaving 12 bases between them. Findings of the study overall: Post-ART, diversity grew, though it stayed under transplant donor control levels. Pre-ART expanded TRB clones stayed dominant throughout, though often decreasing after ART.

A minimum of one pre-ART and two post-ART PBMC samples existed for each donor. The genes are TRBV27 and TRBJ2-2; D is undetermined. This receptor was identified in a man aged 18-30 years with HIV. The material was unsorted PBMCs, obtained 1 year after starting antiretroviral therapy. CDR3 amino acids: CASSFGLKDGELFF. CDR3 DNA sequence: TGTGCCAGCAGTTTCGGGCTCAAGGACGGGGAGCTGTTTTTT.